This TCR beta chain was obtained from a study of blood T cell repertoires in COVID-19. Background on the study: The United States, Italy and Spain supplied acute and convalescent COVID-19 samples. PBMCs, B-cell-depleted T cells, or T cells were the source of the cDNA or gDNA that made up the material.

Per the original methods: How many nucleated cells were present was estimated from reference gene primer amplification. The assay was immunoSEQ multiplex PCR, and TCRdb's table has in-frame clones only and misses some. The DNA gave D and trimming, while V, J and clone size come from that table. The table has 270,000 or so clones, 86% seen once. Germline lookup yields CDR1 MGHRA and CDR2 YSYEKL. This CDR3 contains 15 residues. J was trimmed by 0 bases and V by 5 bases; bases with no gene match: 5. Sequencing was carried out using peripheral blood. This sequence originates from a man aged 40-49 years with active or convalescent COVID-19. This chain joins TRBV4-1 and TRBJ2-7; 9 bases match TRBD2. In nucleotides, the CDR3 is TGCGCCAGCAGCTGGACTAGCGAGAGCTCCTACGAGCAGTACTTC. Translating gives CASSWTSESSYEQYF.